This TCR beta chain was obtained from a study of shared clonotypes between healthy human individuals. Whole-study context: A couple of women and a few men aged 18 to 49 made up the donors.

CD45RA+ naive and CD45RA-negative memory subsets were separated from CD4+ cells. Sorted subsets were amplified in replicate PCRs using 200 ng DNA, approximately 30,000 T cell genomes. Sequencing was performed with immunoSEQ multiplex PCR; in TCRdb, only in-frame clones are kept and a portion is missing. The table has approximately 1,000,000 clones, roughly 77% seen once. This TCR derives from a man between 18 and 35 years old in good health. Some clones in this sample may be carry-over from other donors' samples. Sequences were obtained from memory CD4+ T cells from PBMCs. Subset in this sample: CD45RA-negative fraction.

The CDR3 bases are TGTGCCTGGAGTGCCCTAGCGGGAGGGCTCGATACGCAGTATTTT. This gives the protein CAWSALAGGLDTQYF. The V and J genes are TRBV30 and TRBJ2-3, with 12 bases aligning to TRBD2. Germline values: CDR1 GTSNPN, CDR2 SVGIG (reference sequence). The V and J ends lost 1 base and 6 bases, in that order; junction bases with no gene match: 5. This CDR3 is built from 15 residues.